The 27 T cell receptor beta chains below were found in one sample sequenced in a study of blood T cell repertoires in COVID-19. The method was immunoSEQ multiplex PCR; TCRdb's version includes in-frame clones alone and lacks a portion of them. Among under 450,000 clones listed, approximately 89% were seen once. Sample: peripheral blood. Receptor source: a woman in her fifties or sixties with COVID-19, enrolled during active disease.

V is TRBV5-1 and J is TRBJ2-3; D might be TRBD1 (6 bases). CDR3 length: 14 residues. Per germline, CDR1 SGHRS and CDR2 YFSETQ. V lost 6 bases, J lost 0 bases, and 11 bases lay in between. The CDR3 loop is CASKQGSSTDTQYF. The CDR3 nucleotides read TGCGCCAGCAAACAGGGATCTAGCACAGATACGCAGTATTTT.

The chain employs TRBV27 and TRBJ1-1; D may be TRBD1 (5 bases). Trimming took 0 bases from V and 0 from J, leaving 14 bases between them. Germline V gene data show CDR1 as MNHEY and CDR2 as SMNVEV (reference sequence). The CDR3 runs to 17 residues. This chain's CDR3 is CASSLSAPRGMNTEAFF. CDR3 coding DNA: TGTGCCAGCAGTTTATCCGCCCCCCGGGGGATGAACACTGAAGCTTTCTTT.

This chain links TRBV11-2 with TRBJ2-5, with TRBD2 identical over 13 bases. Germline values: CDR1 SGHAT, CDR2 FQNNGV. The CDR3 totals 16 residues. Unmatched junction bases numbered 5, after V lost 5 bases and J lost 2 bases. DNA of the CDR3: TGTGCCAGCAGCCAACGACTAGCGGGGGGTCAAGAGACCCAGTACTTC. This translates into CASSQRLAGGQETQYF.

The chain combines TRBV6-6 with TRBJ2-7, with 8 nucleotides matching TRBD1. After removal of 5 bases from V and 2 bases from J, the junction contained 11 bases not matched to a gene. The CDR3 runs 16 residues. The V gene's germline CDR1 is MNHNY and CDR2 SVGAGI (reference sequence). In DNA, the CDR3 is TGTGCCAGCAGTATAACCGGGACAGGTTCAACCTACGAGCAGTACTTC. Protein: CASSITGTGSTYEQYF.

The gene calls are TRBV5-4 and TRBJ2-7, with D tentatively TRBD2 (7 bases). This CDR3 has 14 residues. The germline V and J ends were trimmed by 4 bases and 0 bases, with 11 bases remaining between them. Germline V gene lookup returns CDR1 SGHNT and CDR2 YYREEE (reference sequence). As DNA, the CDR3 is TGTGCCAGCAGCGCGGGGGCCCGCTCCTACGAGCAGTACTTC. The encoded protein is CASSAGARSYEQYF.

As DNA, the CDR3 is TGCGCCAGCAGCTTGGACACGGGGTATGGAAACACCATATATTTT. It specifies CASSLDTGYGNTIYF. The chain is built from TRBV5-1 and TRBJ1-3; D gene unclear. The CDR3 sequence is 15 residues long. Germline assignment: CDR1 SGHRS and CDR2 YFSETQ. The V and J ends lost 0 bases and 3 bases respectively, with 10 bases between them.

The rearrangement links TRBV6-1 to TRBJ1-1; 9 bases line up with TRBD1. The CDR3 is made up of 16 amino acids. Losses at the gene ends were 2 bases for V and 6 bases for J; bases not matched to a gene: 10. Germline V CDR1 and CDR2: MNHNS, SASEGT. The CDR3 coding sequence is TGTGCCAGCAGTGAACAGGGTCCGGGACAGGGATCTGAAGCTTTCTTT. Amino acids: CASSEQGPGQGSEAFF.

This CDR3 reads CASSPRASYEQYF. For the CDR3, the DNA is TGTGCCAGCAGCCCCAGGGCCTCCTACGAGCAGTACTTC. The chain is built from TRBV5-4 and TRBJ2-7; D may be TRBD1 (5 bases). CDR3 length equals 13 residues. V was shortened by 4 bases and J by 0 bases, with 8 bases between the two germline ends. Germline loops: CDR1 SGHNT, CDR2 YYREEE (reference sequence).

This chain connects TRBV7-9 to TRBJ1-2; no clear D gene. V lost 0 bases and J lost 8, with 13 bases in between. This CDR3 region has 14 residues. CDR1 is SEHNR, CDR2 FQNEAQ, per germline (reference sequence). CDR3 protein: CASSLARSGEGYTF. CDR3 DNA: TGTGCCAGCAGCTTAGCTCGTTCCGGGGAAGGCTACACCTTC.

The chain recombines TRBV11-3 with TRBJ2-1; 9 bases agree with TRBD1. This CDR3 comprises 16 residues. The germline gives CDR1 SGHNT, CDR2 YENEEA. V shed 2 bases and J 4 bases; nucleotides not matched to a gene: 6. CDR3 region: CASSLIGTGQYNEQFF. The DNA of the CDR3 is TGTGCCAGCAGCTTAATTGGGACAGGGCAATACAATGAGCAGTTCTTC.

This sequence joins TRBV5-4 and TRBJ1-4; possibly TRBD1 for D (6 bases). Germline CDR1 and CDR2: SGHNT and YYREEE (reference sequence). The V and J ends lost 3 bases and 14 bases respectively, with 17 bases between them. The CDR3 is 13 residues long. The CDR3 DNA reads TGTGCCAGCAGCTCGAGGGGGTCTGATAGTCTGTTTTTT. This codes for CASSSRGSDSLFF. The whole variable domain, filled in from reference TRBV5-4 and TRBJ1-4, reads ETGVTQSPTHLIKTRGQQVTLRCSSQSGHNTVSWYQQALGQGPQFIFQYYREEENGRGNFPPRFSGLQFPNYSSELNVNALELDDSALYLCASSSRGSDSLFFGSGTQLSVL.

This clone was found once. The chain recombines TRBV9 with TRBJ2-3; perhaps TRBD2 as D (7 bases). V gave up 0 bases and J gave up 0 bases, with 14 bases separating them. Germline lookup yields CDR1 SGDLS and CDR2 YYNGEE. This CDR3 has 17 amino acids. CDR3 nucleotides: TGTGCCAGCAGCGTAGGGTCGGGGGGCGCTAGCACAGATACGCAGTATTTT. Amino acid sequence: CASSVGSGGASTDTQYF.

A word on this clone: A junction end diverges from the germline sequence, so it may reflect a read error. The same CDR3 arises from other DNA sequences in this sample as well. This chain uses TRBV29-1 with TRBJ1-2; TRBD1 matches 9 bases. The CDR3 is 14 amino acids. Germline loops: CDR1 SQVTM, CDR2 ANQGSEA. CDR3 in amino acids: CSGWTGALSGGYTF. The CDR3 DNA sequence: TGTAGCGGATGGACAGGGGCGCTGAGTGGAGGCTACACCTTC.

The CDR3 coding sequence is TGTGCCACCAGTGATCACCAGGGTAATGGCTACACCTTC. Protein product: CATSDHQGNGYTF. The V and J genes are TRBV24-1 and TRBJ1-2; D is perhaps TRBD1 (5 bases). This CDR3 comprises 13 residues. Trimming cost V 3 bases and J 6 bases, with 10 bases left between them. Germline V lookup: CDR1 KGHDR, CDR2 SFDVKD.

This chain joins TRBV30 and TRBJ1-1, with D unclear. Germline-derived CDR1 and CDR2 are GTSNPN and SVGIG (reference sequence). The V and J ends lost 2 bases and 3 bases respectively, with 10 bases between them. The CDR3 covers 13 residues. Here the CDR3 DNA reads TGTGCCTGGAGTACCCCCGGGGACACTGAAGCTTTCTTT. Encoded protein: CAWSTPGDTEAFF.

This chain connects TRBV14 to TRBJ1-1, with 7 bases fitting TRBD1. The CDR3 spans 14 residues. V lost 2 bases to trimming and J lost 6 bases; unmatched junction nucleotides: 6. Per germline, CDR1 SGHDN and CDR2 FVKESK. The CDR3 loop reads CASSQPRDRPEAFF. The CDR3 nucleotides are TGTGCCAGCAGCCAACCCCGGGACAGACCTGAAGCTTTCTTT.

The chain links TRBV4-1 to TRBJ2-2, with 9 bases lining up with TRBD2. J was trimmed by 7 bases and V by 4 bases; bases with no gene match: 16. This CDR3 is 18 amino acids long. Per germline, CDR1 MGHRA and CDR2 YSYEKL. The CDR3 region is CASSRSSSGGLLYGELFF. CDR3 nucleotides: TGCGCCAGCAGCCGTTCTAGTAGCGGGGGCCTACTGTACGGGGAGCTGTTTTTT.

V and J are TRBV4-1 and TRBJ2-3, with 9 bases lining up with TRBD2. The CDR3 extends over 19 amino acids. With 4 bases clipped from V and 2 bases from J, the junction kept 16 bases outside the gene matches. Germline V lookup: CDR1 MGHRA, CDR2 YSYEKL. CDR3 bases: TGCGCCAGCAGCCTCCTACCCCTTCGACTAGCGGCAGACACAGATACGCAGTATTTT. Residues: CASSLLPLRLAADTDTQYF.

Concerning this clone: The sample has other DNA sequences that encode this CDR3 too. This chain joins TRBV9 and TRBJ1-1; no reliable D call. CDR1 and CDR2 (germline): SGDLS, YYNGEE. V dropped 0 bases and J dropped 3 bases, with 6 bases sitting between them. The CDR3 totals 13 residues. The CDR3 region has the DNA TGTGCCAGCAGCGTAGCAGGCGACACTGAAGCTTTCTTT. Amino acids: CASSVAGDTEAFF.

The chain couples TRBV9 to TRBJ1-3, with D uncertain. CDR3 size: 15 residues. V was shortened by 0 bases and J by 0 bases, with 7 bases between the two germline ends. CDR1 and CDR2 (germline): SGDLS, YYNGEE. CDR3 loop: CASSVDGSSGNTIYF. The CDR3 region has the DNA TGTGCCAGCAGCGTAGATGGGAGCTCTGGAAACACCATATATTTT.

The CDR3 DNA reads as TGTGCCAGCAGCTTATTCACAGGGGGAGGTAATTCACCCCTCCACTTT. Its protein product is CASSLFTGGGNSPLHF. The chain is built from TRBV7-2 and TRBJ1-6, with TRBD1 matching over 8 bases. The CDR3 runs 16 residues. The germline V gene has CDR1 SGHTA and CDR2 FQGNSA. V gave up 2 bases and J gave up 6 bases; unmatched junction bases: 6.

The V and J genes are TRBV30 and TRBJ2-3, with 7 nucleotides matching TRBD2. The length of the CDR3 is 14 residues. CDR1 is GTSNPN, CDR2 SVGIG, per germline (reference sequence). The trim removed 8 bases at V and 1 base at J, leaving 9 bases unmatched. The CDR3 here is CARAGTKGTDTQYF. CDR3 bases: TGTGCCCGGGCCGGGACTAAAGGCACAGATACGCAGTATTTT.

The chain employs TRBV9 and TRBJ2-1; 7 bases are shared with TRBD1. The CDR3 contains 15 residues. Germline lookup yields CDR1 SGDLS and CDR2 YYNGEE. Unmatched junction bases numbered 7, after V lost 6 bases and J lost 1 base. CDR3 loop: CASTIGGGSYNEQFF. The CDR3 nucleotides read TGTGCCAGCACAATAGGGGGCGGGTCCTACAATGAGCAGTTCTTC.

This clone was counted a few times. This rearrangement joins TRBV28 to TRBJ1-5; 11 positions match TRBD1. The CDR3 has 16 residues. Losses at the gene ends were 6 bases for V and 5 bases for J; bases not matched to a gene: 9. CDR1 is MDHEN, CDR2 SYDVKM, per germline. The CDR3 nucleotides read TGTGCCAGCAGGTGGGACAGGGGGGTAAGGGATCAGCCCCAGCATTTT. Its protein is CASRWDRGVRDQPQHF.

The CDR3 nucleotides read TGTGCCAGCTCAGCCTCAGGAGCGGGGGGCGGAGATACGCAGTATTTT. Encoded protein: CASSASGAGGGDTQYF. The chain employs TRBV18 and TRBJ2-3; TRBD2 aligns across 9 bases. CDR1 and CDR2 (germline): KGHSH, LQKENI. The CDR3 length is 16 residues. V shed 5 bases and J 5 bases; nucleotides not matched to a gene: 11.

This clone was recorded once. The rearrangement uses TRBV29-1 and TRBJ1-1; TRBD1 matches at 9 bases. The CDR3 spans 13 residues. V dropped 5 bases and J dropped 5; count of bases not matched to a gene: 6. Germline V gene sequence: CDR1 SQVTM, CDR2 ANQGSEA. This CDR3 reads CSVWTGAATEAFF. The CDR3, as DNA: TGCAGCGTTTGGACAGGGGCAGCGACTGAAGCTTTCTTT.

The rearrangement uses TRBV12-5 and TRBJ1-1, with D tentatively TRBD1 (6 bases). V was pared by 0 bases and J by 1 base, with 9 bases between. The length of the CDR3 is 15 residues. Germline V gene sequence: CDR1 LGHNT, CDR2 FRNRAP. CDR3 sequence (DNA): TGTGCTAGTGGTTTGGTAACAGGGTCGAACACTGAAGCTTTCTTT. Its translation: CASGLVTGSNTEAFF.